The T cell receptor beta chain under discussion was sequenced for a study of spatial heterogeneity in lung cancer. Study-level results: Expanded tumor TCRs that were ubiquitous appeared in blood more at resection than follow-up.

CDR3 length equals 14 residues. V dropped 2 bases and J dropped 4 bases, with 11 bases sitting between them. Per the germline V gene, CDR1 is LNHNV and CDR2 is YYDKDF (reference sequence). Time point in this sample: blood at routine non-recurrence follow-up after resection. TCRdb reprocessed the 5' RACE reads with MiXCR, giving one entry per CDR3 protein. The sample has under 75,000 distinct CDR3 sequences, 8% to 9% seen once. This clonotype turned up a few times. Its antigen is currently unknown. V gene TRBV15 combines with J gene TRBJ2-5; D tentatively reads TRBD1 or TRBD2 (7 bases each). The starting material was PBMCs, obtained at follow-up. This TCR derives from a female donor with early-stage non-small cell lung cancer. CDR3 DNA: TGTGCCACCAGCAGAAGCAGGGGGGGAGAGACCCAGTACTTC. Translating it yields CATSRSRGGETQYF.